The 19 T cell receptor beta chains presented below share a single source sample, sequenced in a study of cytomegalovirus exposure and HLA in healthy donors. The table came from immunoSEQ multiplex PCR; TCRdb's copy has only in-frame clones and leaves some out. The repertoire has about 180,000 clones, roughly 86% of them found once; the top ten carry about 2.5%. The specimen sequenced was PBMCs. These TCRs come from a young man in good health and CMV-seropositive.

The chain recombines TRBV27 with TRBJ2-1; TRBD2 might be the D (6 bases). V gave up 11 bases and J gave up 6 bases, with 11 bases separating them. The CDR3 sequence is 11 residues long. Germline-derived CDR1 and CDR2 are MNHEY and SMNVEV (reference sequence). The CDR3 loop is CAARGSNEQFF. The CDR3 coding sequence is TGTGCCGCCCGGGGGAGCAATGAGCAGTTCTTC.

V usage is TRBV7-9 and J usage is TRBJ1-2; 7 bases fit TRBD1. The CDR3 covers 14 residues. CDR1 is SEHNR, CDR2 FQNEAQ, per germline (reference sequence). Losses at the gene ends were 4 bases for V and 8 bases for J; bases not matched to a gene: 10. This chain's CDR3 is CASSSPPRDSGYTF. CDR3 nucleotide sequence: TGTGCCAGCAGCTCGCCCCCGAGGGACAGCGGCTACACCTTC.

This clone was found once. This chain connects TRBV7-2 to TRBJ2-1; the match to TRBD1 covers 12 bases. The CDR3 loop spans 14 amino acids. Losses at the gene ends were 5 bases for V and 8 bases for J; bases not matched to a gene: 4. Germline-derived CDR1 and CDR2 are SGHTA and FQGNSA. CDR3 DNA: TGTGCCAGCAGCGCCGGGACAGGGGGCCATGAGCAGTTCTTC. Residues: CASSAGTGGHEQFF.

The CDR3 loop is CATSGAGTYSYEQYF. CDR3 coding DNA: TGTGCCACCAGCGGGGCCGGGACTTACTCCTACGAGCAGTACTTC. The chain recombines TRBV15 with TRBJ2-7; weak D call: TRBD2 (6 bases). The V gene lost 5 bases and the J gene lost 0 bases, with 14 bases spanning the gap. The CDR3 is made up of 15 amino acids. Germline-derived CDR1 and CDR2 are LNHNV and YYDKDF (reference sequence).

This sequence joins TRBV19 and TRBJ1-2; 8 nucleotides line up with TRBD1. With V trimmed by 9 bases and J by 4 bases, 13 bases remained unmatched. Germline V lookup: CDR1 LNHDA, CDR2 SQIVND (reference sequence). CDR3 length: 15 residues. CDR3 nucleotides: TGTGCCAGCCTGTCAGGACAGGGTTCGGTCTATGGCTACACCTTC. Protein sequence: CASLSGQGSVYGYTF.

The rearrangement links TRBV7-3 to TRBJ2-1; TRBD2 matches 10 bases. This CDR3 spans 16 amino acids. Germline V gene lookup returns CDR1 SGHTA and CDR2 FQGTGA. V lost 5 bases and J lost 7; bases outside the gene matches: 11. CDR3 nucleotides: TGTGCCAGCAGCCCCCAAAGCTTAGCGGGGGGAAATGAGCAGTTCTTC. Residues: CASSPQSLAGGNEQFF.

This clone was detected only a few times. This sequence joins TRBV7-8 and TRBJ2-7; 8 bases agree with TRBD1. The CDR3 has 13 amino acids. Germline V gives CDR1 SGHVS, CDR2 FQNEAQ. The V gene end was trimmed by 4 bases and the J gene end by 1 base; junction bases not matched to a gene: 0. The CDR3 is CASSWDRSYEQYF. The CDR3 DNA follows: TGTGCCAGCAGCTGGGACAGGTCCTACGAGCAGTACTTC.

V gene TRBV28 combines with J gene TRBJ2-7, with TRBD1 identical over 9 bases. Per the germline V gene, CDR1 is MDHEN and CDR2 is SYDVKM. The CDR3 spans 15 residues. J was trimmed by 1 base and V by 6 bases; bases with no gene match: 7. The CDR3 region has the DNA TGTGCCAGCAGATTACAGGGGGCCCCTTCCTACGAGCAGTACTTC. Its protein is CASRLQGAPSYEQYF.

The CDR3 nucleotides are TGTGCCAGCAGCCCCTTTGGGGGGGGGACAGATACGCAGTATTTT. Its translation is CASSPFGGGTDTQYF. The chain links TRBV7-2 to TRBJ2-3; TRBD2 matches 7 bases. The CDR3 consists of 15 residues. Looked up from germline, CDR1 is SGHTA and CDR2 is FQGNSA. V dropped 5 bases and J dropped 3; count of bases not matched to a gene: 8.

This chain's CDR3 is CASSVGGRDGKYF. Written as DNA, the CDR3 is TGTGCCAGCAGTGTGGGGGGGCGGGATGGAAAGTATTTT. This chain links TRBV2 with TRBJ2-3, with D possibly matching TRBD2 (7 bases). The CDR3 is 13 residues long. V gave up 4 bases and J gave up 13 bases, with 18 bases separating them. Germline V lookup: CDR1 SNHLY, CDR2 FYNNEI. The full variable domain, in which reference TRBV2 and TRBJ2-3 provide the parts outside the CDR3, is EPEVTQTPSHQVTQMGQEVILRCVPISNHLYFYWYRQILGQKVEFLVSFYNNEISEKSEIFDDQFSVERPDGSNFTLKIRSTKLEDSAMYFCASSVGGRDGKYFGPGTRLTVL.

As to this clone: One end of the junction is discordant with germline, which a read error may explain. The chain is built from TRBV27 and TRBJ1-1; D is uncertain. Germline V CDR1 and CDR2: MNHEY, SMNVEV (reference sequence). There are 12 residues in the CDR3. CDR3 amino acids: CASSLPGPLVAW. In DNA form, the CDR3 reads TGTGCCAGCAGTCTTCCTGGGCCCTTGGTGGCCTGG.

This sequence joins TRBV12-2 and TRBJ2-4; TRBD2, the table's D call, lacks a check against the DNA. TRBV12-2 is a known pseudogene. There are 17 residues in the CDR3. The CDR3 DNA reads as TGTGCAAGTCGCCTAGAAGAGGGAACCGGTCGAAGGAGAATTCAGTACTTC. Its translation is CASRLEEGTGRRRIQYF.

The chain employs TRBV4-2 and TRBJ1-4; D might be TRBD1 (6 bases). Trimming shortened V by 1 base and J by 7 bases, and 16 bases separated the two germline ends. The CDR3 runs to 16 residues. Germline V gene lookup returns CDR1 LGHNA and CDR2 YNFKEQ. In nucleotides, the CDR3 is TGTGCCAGCAGCCAAGTCGATGGGCAGGGGACTGAAAAACTGTTTTTT. Encoded protein: CASSQVDGQGTEKLFF.

The chain employs TRBV7-9 and TRBJ2-7; D is undetermined. V gave up 1 base and J gave up 5 bases, with 9 bases separating them. The V gene's germline CDR1 is SEHNR and CDR2 FQNEAQ (reference sequence). This CDR3 is 13 amino acids long. CDR3: CASSLVRAHEQYF. CDR3 sequence (DNA): TGTGCCAGCAGCTTAGTTCGAGCCCACGAGCAGTACTTC.

V is TRBV5-1 and J is TRBJ2-7; 9 nucleotides match TRBD1. J gave up 1 base and V 0 bases, and 5 bases lay outside the gene matches. Germline loops: CDR1 SGHRS, CDR2 YFSETQ. This CDR3 contains 16 residues. In DNA, the CDR3 is TGCGCCAGCAGCTTGGCCGCCGGGACAGGGTCCTACGAGCAGTACTTC. Translated: CASSLAAGTGSYEQYF.

This clone was observed a single time. The V and J genes are TRBV27 and TRBJ1-1; perhaps TRBD1 as D (5 bases). In germline, CDR1 is MNHEY, CDR2 SMNVEV (reference sequence). The ends were cut back, 8 bases at V and 0 bases at J, with 16 bases in the middle. CDR3 length equals 15 residues. CDR3 nucleotide sequence: TGTGCCAGCTTACCCGGGGGGGATTTGAACACTGAAGCTTTCTTT. Amino acid sequence: CASLPGGDLNTEAFF.

V is TRBV9 and J is TRBJ2-1, with a possible D match to TRBD2 (6 bases). Germline CDR1 and CDR2: SGDLS and YYNGEE. The V end was cut by 7 bases, the J end by 4 bases, with 12 bases between. CDR3 length: 13 residues. CDR3 sequence: CASEPGVYNEQFF. The CDR3, as DNA: TGTGCCAGCGAGCCGGGGGTTTACAATGAGCAGTTCTTC.

This chain uses TRBV6-5 with TRBJ1-5; 8 bases map to TRBD1. Germline CDR1 reads MNHEY; CDR2 reads SVGAGI. CDR3 length: 14 residues. V lost 5 bases to trimming and J lost 6 bases; unmatched junction nucleotides: 6. In nucleotides, the CDR3 is TGTGCCAGCAGTACCCAGGGGGCCCGTCAGCCCCAGCATTTT. Its translation: CASSTQGARQPQHF.

This chain uses TRBV19 with TRBJ1-1; D is ambiguous. Germline CDR1 reads LNHDA; CDR2 reads SQIVND (reference sequence). Trimming shortened V by 3 bases and J by 0 bases, and 11 bases separated the two germline ends. CDR3 size: 15 residues. CDR3 protein: CASSIQATVNTEAFF. For the CDR3, the DNA is TGTGCCAGTAGTATTCAGGCAACCGTGAACACTGAAGCTTTCTTT.